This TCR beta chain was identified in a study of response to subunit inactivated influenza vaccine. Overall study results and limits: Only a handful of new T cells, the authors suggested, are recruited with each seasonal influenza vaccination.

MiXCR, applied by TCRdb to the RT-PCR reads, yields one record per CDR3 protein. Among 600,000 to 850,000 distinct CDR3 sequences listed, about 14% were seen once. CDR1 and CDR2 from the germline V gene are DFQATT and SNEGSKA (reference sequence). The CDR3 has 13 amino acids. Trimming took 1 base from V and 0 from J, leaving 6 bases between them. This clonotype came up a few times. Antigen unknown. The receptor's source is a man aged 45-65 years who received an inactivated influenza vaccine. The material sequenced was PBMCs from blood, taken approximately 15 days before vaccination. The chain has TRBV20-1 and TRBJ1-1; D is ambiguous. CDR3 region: CSARVVMNTEAFF. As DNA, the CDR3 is TGCAGTGCTAGAGTGGTGATGAACACTGAAGCTTTCTTT.